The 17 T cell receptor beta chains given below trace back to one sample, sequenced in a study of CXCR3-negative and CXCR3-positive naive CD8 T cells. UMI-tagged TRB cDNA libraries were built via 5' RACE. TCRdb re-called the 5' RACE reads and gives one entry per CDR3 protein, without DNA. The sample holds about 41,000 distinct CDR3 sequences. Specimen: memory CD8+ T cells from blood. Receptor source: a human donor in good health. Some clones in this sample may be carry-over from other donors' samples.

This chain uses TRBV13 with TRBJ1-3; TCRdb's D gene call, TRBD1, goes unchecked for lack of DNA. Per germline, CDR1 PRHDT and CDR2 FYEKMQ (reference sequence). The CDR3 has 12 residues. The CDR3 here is CASSVDEGTIYF.

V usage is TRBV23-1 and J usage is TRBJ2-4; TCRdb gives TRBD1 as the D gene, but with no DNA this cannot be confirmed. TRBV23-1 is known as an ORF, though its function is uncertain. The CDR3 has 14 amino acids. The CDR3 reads CASSLRDSRDIQYF.

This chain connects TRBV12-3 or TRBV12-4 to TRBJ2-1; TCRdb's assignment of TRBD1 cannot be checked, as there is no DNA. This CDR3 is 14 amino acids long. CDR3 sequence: CASSLGDRGNEQFF.

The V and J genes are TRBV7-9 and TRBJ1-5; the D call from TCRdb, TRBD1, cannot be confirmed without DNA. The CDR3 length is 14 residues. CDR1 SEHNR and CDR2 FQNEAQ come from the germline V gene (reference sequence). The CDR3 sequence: CASSARDSNQPQHF.

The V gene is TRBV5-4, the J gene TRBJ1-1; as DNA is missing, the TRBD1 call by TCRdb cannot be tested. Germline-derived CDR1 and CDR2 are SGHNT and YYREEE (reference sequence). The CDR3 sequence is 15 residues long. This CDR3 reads CASSPGVSGNTEAFF. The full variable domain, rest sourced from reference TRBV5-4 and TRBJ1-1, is ETGVTQSPTHLIKTRGQQVTLRCSSQSGHNTVSWYQQALGQGPQFIFQYYREEENGRGNFPPRFSGLQFPNYSSELNVNALELDDSALYLCASSPGVSGNTEAFFGQGTRLTVV.

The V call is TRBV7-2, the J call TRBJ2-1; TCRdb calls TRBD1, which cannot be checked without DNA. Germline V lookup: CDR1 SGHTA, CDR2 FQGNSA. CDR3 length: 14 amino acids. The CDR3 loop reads CASSPWTEYNEQFF.

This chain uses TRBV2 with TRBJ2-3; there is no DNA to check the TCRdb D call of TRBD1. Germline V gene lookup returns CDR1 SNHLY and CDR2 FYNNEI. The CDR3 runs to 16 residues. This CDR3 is CASSERSGGLRDTQYF.

The CDR3 loop is CASSPARGINEQFF. This chain uses TRBV7-9 with TRBJ2-1; TCRdb calls TRBD2, which cannot be checked without DNA. The CDR3 length is 14 residues. The V gene's germline CDR1 is SEHNR and CDR2 FQNEAQ (reference sequence).

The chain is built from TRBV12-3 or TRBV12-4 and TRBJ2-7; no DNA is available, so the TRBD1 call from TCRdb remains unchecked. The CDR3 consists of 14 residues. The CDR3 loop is CASSFWDSAYEQYF.

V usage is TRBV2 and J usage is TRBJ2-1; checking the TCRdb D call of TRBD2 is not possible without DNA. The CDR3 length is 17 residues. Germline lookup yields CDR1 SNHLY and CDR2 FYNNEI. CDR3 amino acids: CASSETARLADSNEQFF.

The CDR3 spells CASSYSRRGSAYNEQFF. J is TRBJ2-1 and V is TRBV6-2 or TRBV6-3; the TRBD1 assignment by TCRdb is unverifiable without DNA. CDR1 is MNHEY and CDR2 is SVGEGT in the germline V gene. The CDR3 has 17 amino acids.

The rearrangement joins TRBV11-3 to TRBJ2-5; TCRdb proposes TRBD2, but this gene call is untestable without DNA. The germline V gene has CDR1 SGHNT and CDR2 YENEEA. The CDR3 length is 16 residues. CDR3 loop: CASSLVQNRARETQYF.

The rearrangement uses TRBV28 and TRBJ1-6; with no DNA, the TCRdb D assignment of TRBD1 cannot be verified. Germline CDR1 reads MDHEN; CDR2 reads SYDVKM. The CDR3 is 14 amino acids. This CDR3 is CASRAPGETSPLHF.

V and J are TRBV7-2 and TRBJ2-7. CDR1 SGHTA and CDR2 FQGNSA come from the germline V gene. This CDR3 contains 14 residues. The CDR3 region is CASSRAISTYEQYF.

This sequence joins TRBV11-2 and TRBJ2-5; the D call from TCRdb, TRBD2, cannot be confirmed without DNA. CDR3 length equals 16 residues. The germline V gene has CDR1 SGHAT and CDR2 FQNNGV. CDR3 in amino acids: CASSLVLGTPQETQYF.

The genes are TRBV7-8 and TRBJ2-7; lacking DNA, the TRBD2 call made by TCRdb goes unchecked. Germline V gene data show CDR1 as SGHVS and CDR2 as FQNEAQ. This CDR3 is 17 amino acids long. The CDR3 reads CASSTKTRTYFSYEQYF.

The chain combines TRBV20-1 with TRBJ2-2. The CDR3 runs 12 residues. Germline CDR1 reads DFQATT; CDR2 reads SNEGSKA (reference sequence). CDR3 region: CSAWWVTGELFF.